What follows is one T cell receptor beta chain and its context. Its antigen specificity is not known. Base qualities are missing; no much larger clone stands one base away. This entry comes from a study of blood T cell repertoires in COVID-19 (dated by TCRdb to about 2020). For context, the study as a whole: Collaborator samples came from the United States, Italy and Spain and covered acute and convalescent phases of COVID-19. The prospective study material was composed of cDNA or gDNA derived from T cells, B-cell-depleted T cells, or PBMCs. The dataset comprised deeply sampled blood TCRbeta repertoires from subjects exposed to, actively infected with, or recovered from COVID-19. A freely available public database, intended as a resource for researchers studying the immune response to SARS-CoV-2, is where the repertoires were released. The samples were drawn from the first 160 participants of the ongoing ImmuneRACE study and from roughly 1,300 subjects provided by 6 global collaborators. Sample metadata almost always included a de-identified subject ID, COVID-19 status, age in years and sex. HLA class I and class II types, where available, came from metadata supplied by the sample provider rather than from assay-based typing. General conclusions and limits of the study: The amount of clinical and demographic metadata varied by source and participant and was provided uncurated.

TCRbeta CDR3 regions were amplified from genomic DNA by means of the immunoSEQ Assay, a bias-controlled multiplex PCR. Per the authors' processing: The number of nucleated cells in each sample was estimated by amplification of reference gene primers within the assay. To quantify the absolute abundance of each unique TCRbeta CDR3 rearrangement, sequence reads were collapsed and filtered. For each sample, productive Simpson clonality was calculated as the square root of Simpson's diversity index over productive rearrangements. TCRdb mirrors the immuneACCESS table, restricted to in-frame sequences. Some clones are absent from its copies; in checked studies, under half trace to an unresolved V gene, and the reason for the others is unknown. The DNA was the basis for D and trimming; V, J and clone size are from that table. The sample table holds around 200,000 clones, of which 75% to 90% were seen once. The ten largest clones add up to 2% to 2.5% of the sample.

The CDR3, cysteine through phenylalanine, is 17 amino acids long. Only the CDR3 portion is preserved as DNA: 51 bases, with reading frame beginning at the first base. The germline V gene (reference sequence) sets CDR1 to LGHDT and CDR2 to YNNKEL. Clipping removes 8 bases from V and 7 bases from J, with 17 as the unmatched junction base count. In the prospective study, participants were about 18 to 89 years old, resided in fewer than 25 geographic areas of the United States, and were enrolled through a virtual design. Cohort assignment in the prospective study relied on participant-reported clinical history from a screening survey and a study questionnaire. In the prospective study, mobile phlebotomists collected whole blood, serum and a nasopharyngeal or oropharyngeal swab from each participant. Over a roughly two-month period, participants in the prospective study had the option of providing additional blood draws and questionnaires. Blood samples from the prospective study were shipped frozen or at room temperature prior to DNA extraction.

This receptor chain uses TRBV3-1 (or the pseudogene TRBV3-2) and TRBJ2-1; TRBD2 fits 10 bases in the junction. Sequencing was carried out using PBMCs or T cells enriched from blood (not recorded which). The sequence was obtained from a woman in her thirties or forties with acute COVID-19. The encoded CDR3 is CASQGAASGRARNEQFF. The DNA is TGTGCCAGCCAGGGTGCAGCCAGCGGGAGGGCGAGAAATGAGCAGTTCTTC.